These T cell receptor beta chains were read from a single sample in a study of identical twins. TCRdb analysed the 5' RACE reads with MiXCR anew, one entry per CDR3 protein. The sample lists roughly 190,000 distinct CDR3 sequences, more than 15% occurring once. These sequences were also reported in another study, on T cells expressing NK-cell markers.

The source material was CD8+ T cells sorted from blood. The source is a woman aged 18-35 years in good health. CDR3s include the opening cysteine and the closing phenylalanine or tryptophan. D genes are given only for firm matches. A row's size may be missing; if present it is once, few, many or a size class.

j_gene: TRBJ2-7; d_gene: NA; abundance: NA; v_gene: TRBV7-2; CDR3nt: TGTGCCAGCACGGAACCACGTCACCACGAGCAGTACTTC; CDR3aa: CASTEPRHHEQYF
j_gene: TRBJ2-5; d_gene: NA; abundance: NA; v_gene: TRBV9; CDR3nt: TGTGCCAGCAGCGTAGGTCAGCGGTACCAAGAGACCCAGTACTTC; CDR3aa: CASSVGQRYQETQYF
j_gene: TRBJ2-4; d_gene: NA; abundance: NA; v_gene: TRBV5-1; CDR3nt: TGCGCCAGCAGCTTGTGGCCCTCAAATGCACACATTCAGTACTTC; CDR3aa: CASSLWPSNAHIQYF
j_gene: TRBJ2-3; d_gene: TRBD2; abundance: NA; v_gene: TRBV20-1; CDR3nt: TGCAGTGCTAGAGATCGGGAACTAGCGGATACAGATACGCTGTATTTT; CDR3aa: CSARDRELADTDTLYF
j_gene: TRBJ2-4; d_gene: NA; abundance: few; v_gene: TRBV7-9; CDR3nt: TGTGCCAGCAGCTTACCGCAGGCCAAAGCCGGGATTCAGTACTTC; CDR3aa: CASSLPQAKAGIQYF
j_gene: TRBJ2-1; d_gene: TRBD2; abundance: few; v_gene: TRBV6-1; CDR3nt: TGTGCCACCTCTAGCGGGGTTTACAATGAGCAGTTCTTC; CDR3aa: CATSSGVYNEQFF
j_gene: TRBJ1-5; d_gene: NA; abundance: few; v_gene: TRBV10-3; CDR3nt: TGTGCCATCAGTGAAGGGCAGGAAACGCAGCCCCAGCATTTT; CDR3aa: CAISEGQETQPQHF
j_gene: TRBJ2-3; d_gene: TRBD1; abundance: NA; v_gene: TRBV11-1; CDR3nt: TGTGCCAGCAGCTTATCCCAAACCCCGGTTCGGGACAGGGGAGCTCTTACGCAGTATTTT; CDR3aa: CASSLSQTPVRDRGALTQYF
j_gene: TRBJ2-2; d_gene: NA; abundance: NA; v_gene: TRBV9; CDR3nt: TGTGCCAGCAGCGGGGGGAATTCCGGGGAGCTGTTTTTT; CDR3aa: CASSGGNSGELFF
j_gene: TRBJ1-1; d_gene: NA; abundance: NA; v_gene: TRBV7-9; CDR3nt: TGTGCCAGCAGCCCGGAACTCGGGGGGAGGGAAACTGAAGCTTTCTTT; CDR3aa: CASSPELGGRETEAFF
j_gene: TRBJ2-1; d_gene: NA; abundance: few; v_gene: TRBV29-1; CDR3nt: TGCAGCGGGCAAGGGGGGAGCTCCTACAATGAGCAGTTCTTC; CDR3aa: CSGQGGSSYNEQFF
j_gene: TRBJ1-2; d_gene: TRBD1; abundance: NA; v_gene: TRBV29-1; CDR3nt: TGCAGCGTTGCCCGACAGGGGGCTAACTATGGCTACACCTTC; CDR3aa: CSVARQGANYGYTF
j_gene: TRBJ1-1; d_gene: TRBD1; abundance: NA; v_gene: TRBV12-3/TRBV12-4; CDR3nt: TGTGCCAGCAGGAACTCGGACAGGTCGAACACTGAAGCTTTCTTT; CDR3aa: CASRNSDRSNTEAFF
j_gene: TRBJ2-7; d_gene: NA; abundance: NA; v_gene: TRBV7-8; CDR3nt: TGTGCCAGCAGCCCTCACCTAACACGCCCCAGGACCTACGAGCAGTACTTC; CDR3aa: CASSPHLTRPRTYEQYF
j_gene: TRBJ2-7; d_gene: TRBD2; abundance: NA; v_gene: TRBV5-6; CDR3nt: TGTGCCAGCAGCTTGGCCGAGCGGGAGCCCTACGAGCAGTACTTC; CDR3aa: CASSLAEREPYEQYF
j_gene: TRBJ2-1; d_gene: TRBD2; abundance: NA; v_gene: TRBV7-6; CDR3nt: TGTGCCAGCAGCTTGAGGGGGGCGGGAGGCCCCGGCAATGAGCAGTTCTTC; CDR3aa: CASSLRGAGGPGNEQFF
j_gene: TRBJ2-3; d_gene: TRBD1; abundance: NA; v_gene: TRBV11-2; CDR3nt: TGTGCCAGCAGCCCCGGAGGGACAGGGGGTAGCACAGATACGCAGTATTTT; CDR3aa: CASSPGGTGGSTDTQYF
j_gene: TRBJ1-1; d_gene: NA; abundance: few; v_gene: TRBV5-1; CDR3nt: TGCGCCAGCAGCCCGGGGCAGAGCCAAGCTTTCTTT; CDR3aa: CASSPGQSQAFF
j_gene: TRBJ2-5; d_gene: TRBD1; abundance: NA; v_gene: TRBV7-7; CDR3nt: TGTGCTAGCAGCCCATCCCCGGGACAGGGAGAGACCCAGTACTTC; CDR3aa: CASSPSPGQGETQYF
j_gene: TRBJ1-1; d_gene: TRBD1; abundance: NA; v_gene: TRBV6-1; CDR3nt: TGTGCCAGCAGTGAATGGGCTTTAGGCAGGGACAGAAACACTGAAGCTTTCTTT; CDR3aa: CASSEWALGRDRNTEAFF
j_gene: TRBJ2-5; d_gene: NA; abundance: NA; v_gene: TRBV27; CDR3nt: TGTGCCAGCAGTTGGGTCACTCAGGAGGGGGCCAACACCCAGTACTTC; CDR3aa: CASSWVTQEGANTQYF
j_gene: TRBJ2-4; d_gene: NA; abundance: few; v_gene: TRBV27; CDR3nt: TGTGCCAGCAGCACCGGGAGCACAAACATTCAGTACTTC; CDR3aa: CASSTGSTNIQYF